This record looks at one T cell receptor beta chain sequence and its context. Antigen specificity is unknown. Germline V gene lookup returns CDR1 GTSNPN and CDR2 SVGIG (reference sequence). This CDR3 is 15 amino acids long. V was trimmed by 4 bases and J by 7 bases, leaving 22 bases between them. The data were obtained in a study of identifying expanded T cells in peripheral blood. Whole-study findings and limits: Variance in clone template counts between approximately two-week samples significantly increased with total template count across all healthy donors. Technical replicates showed roughly 1.2 changed clones; approximately two weeks about 16.4; four weeks 19.

Collection occurred without any documented infections or immune events in donors. Clones were sequenced by immunoSEQ multiplex PCR, and TCRdb holds only the in-frame ones, with some missing. The sample shows about 78,000 clones, 70% to 90% of them seen only once. V is TRBV30 and J is TRBJ2-5, with D possibly being TRBD2 (6 bases). The source of this sequence is a person between 18 and 75 years old in good health. Sequencing input: blood. CDR3 residues: CAWTPKGGVTGTQYF. CDR3 bases: TGTGCCTGGACCCCCAAGGGCGGGGTGACCGGGACCCAGTACTTC. Full variable domain (rest looked up from reference TRBV30 and TRBJ2-5): SQTIHQWPATLVQPVGSPLSLECTVEGTSNPNLYWYRQAAGRGLQLLFYSVGIGQISSEVPQNLSASRPQDRQFILSSKKLLLSDSGFYLCAWTPKGGVTGTQYFGPGTRLLVL.